Listed here are 15 T cell receptor beta chains from one sample, sequenced in a study of blood T cell repertoires in COVID-19. Measured with immunoSEQ multiplex PCR; TCRdb has only the in-frame clones, and not every one. The data contain just under 150,000 clones, around 90% of them seen just once; the ten biggest clones take up roughly 1.6%. Material: peripheral blood. These TCRs come from a human donor in a cohort sampled during active COVID-19.

Here the CDR3 DNA reads TGTGCCAGCAGCCTACGGGACAAGAACACCGGGGAGCTGTTTTTT. Translated: CASSLRDKNTGELFF. The chain links TRBV4-2 to TRBJ2-2; tentative D call: TRBD1 (6 bases). The V gene's germline CDR1 is LGHNA and CDR2 YNFKEQ. This CDR3 region has 15 residues. Trimming took off 4 bases at V and 1 base at J, with 10 bases between the two ends.

The chain recombines TRBV5-6 with TRBJ2-7, with 7 bases identical to TRBD1. Per the germline V gene, CDR1 is SGHDT and CDR2 is YYEEEE. CDR3 size: 13 residues. The junction had 2 bases not matched to a gene; V was cut back by 2 bases and J by 3 bases. The CDR3 region has the DNA TGTGCCAGCAGCTTAAACAGGGGCTACGAGCAGTACTTC. This sequence encodes CASSLNRGYEQYF. The entire variable domain, with the rest obtained from reference TRBV5-6 and TRBJ2-7, is as follows: DAGVTQSPTHLIKTRGQQVTLRCSPKSGHDTVSWYQQALGQGPQFIFQYYEEEERQRGNFPDRFSGHQFPNYSSELNVNALLLGDSALYLCASSLNRGYEQYFGPGTRLTVT.

This clone was found once. The CDR3 sequence: CASSQRTSGGTDTQYF. The CDR3 bases are TGTGCCAGCAGCCAAAGGACTAGCGGGGGGACAGATACGCAGTATTTT. The chain links TRBV3-1 (or the pseudogene TRBV3-2) to TRBJ2-3, with TRBD2 matching 14 bases. Germline V gene lookup returns CDR1 LGHDT and CDR2 YNNKEL (reference sequence). V gave up 2 bases and J gave up 3 bases; unmatched junction bases: 1. CDR3 length: 16 residues.

Here the CDR3 DNA reads TGCGCCAGCAGCTTGGATCGAGCCGGCACAGATACGCAGTATTTT. It encodes CASSLDRAGTDTQYF. This chain links TRBV5-1 with TRBJ2-3, with D uncertain. Trimming took 0 bases from V and 1 from J, leaving 9 bases between them. This CDR3 is built from 15 residues. Germline CDR1 and CDR2: SGHRS and YFSETQ. Based on the CDR3 plus reference TRBV5-1 and TRBJ2-3, the full variable domain is KAGVTQTPRYLIKTRGQQVTLSCSPISGHRSVSWYQQTPGQGLQFLFEYFSETQRNKGNFPGRFSGRQFSNSRSEMNVSTLELGDSALYLCASSLDRAGTDTQYFGPGTRLTVL.

V and J are TRBV7-9 and TRBJ2-3, with TRBD2 as a possible D gene (5 bases). The ends were cut back, 0 bases at V and 1 base at J, with 8 bases in the middle. CDR1 is SEHNR and CDR2 is FQNEAQ in the germline V gene (reference sequence). The CDR3 spans 15 residues. CDR3 region: CASSLALGGTDTQYF. DNA of the CDR3: TGTGCCAGCAGCTTAGCCCTCGGGGGCACAGATACGCAGTATTTT.

CDR3 nucleotide sequence: TGTGCCACCAGCAGGGCCACTGGAAACACCATATATTTT. Translating it yields CATSRATGNTIYF. The genes are TRBV15 and TRBJ1-3; the D is unclear. The CDR3 extends over 13 amino acids. Between the trimmed V and J ends, which lost 3 bases and 2 bases, there was a span of 5 bases. Germline lookup yields CDR1 LNHNV and CDR2 YYDKDF (reference sequence). The variable domain in full, with the rest retrieved from reference TRBV15 and TRBJ1-3, is DAMVIQNPRYQVTQFGKPVTLSCSQTLNHNVMYWYQQKSSQAPKLLFHYYDKDFNNEADTPDNFQSRRPNTSFCFLDIRSPGLGDTAMYLCATSRATGNTIYFGEGSWLTVV.

This clone was observed a few times. This chain connects TRBV6-6 to TRBJ1-1; D gene unclear. This CDR3 is built from 11 residues. Germline values: CDR1 MNHNY, CDR2 SVGAGI (reference sequence). V was shortened by 2 bases and J by 6 bases, with 4 bases between the two germline ends. CDR3 sequence: CASSYRAEAFF. In DNA, the CDR3 is TGTGCCAGCAGTTACCGGGCTGAAGCTTTCTTT.

This chain connects TRBV7-3 to TRBJ2-3; possibly TRBD1 for D (6 bases). The CDR3 is made up of 12 amino acids. Germline loops: CDR1 SGHTA, CDR2 FQGTGA. Trimming left V 5 bases short and J 6 bases short, with 9 bases between. The CDR3 sequence is CASSVGADTQYF. The CDR3 DNA reads as TGTGCCAGCAGCGTGGGGGCGGATACGCAGTATTTT. Combining the CDR3 with reference TRBV7-3 and TRBJ2-3 gives the whole variable domain GAGVSQTPSNKVTEKGKYVELRCDPISGHTALYWYRQSLGQGPEFLIYFQGTGAADDSGLPNDRFFAVRPEGSVSTLKIQRTERGDSAVYLCASSVGADTQYFGPGTRLTVL.

The chain joins TRBV7-8 to TRBJ2-7, with D unresolved. The CDR3 extends over 14 amino acids. Germline CDR1 and CDR2: SGHVS and FQNEAQ. The ends were cut back, 5 bases at V and 7 bases at J, with 18 bases in the middle. The CDR3 nucleotides read TGTGCCAGCAGCCCGATCGTCCGTCTTAGTGAGCAGTACTTC. As protein: CASSPIVRLSEQYF.

The V and J genes are TRBV30 and TRBJ2-7; TRBD1 aligns across 7 bases. Germline V gene sequence: CDR1 GTSNPN, CDR2 SVGIG (reference sequence). The CDR3 length is 13 residues. J was trimmed by 2 bases and V by 2 bases; bases with no gene match: 3. CDR3 sequence: CAWSPDRAYEQYF. CDR3 coding DNA: TGTGCCTGGAGTCCTGACAGGGCCTACGAGCAGTACTTC.

V usage is TRBV5-6 and J usage is TRBJ1-2; 7 bases are shared with TRBD1. Germline V CDR1 and CDR2: SGHDT, YYEEEE. The V and J ends lost 4 bases and 4 bases, in that order; junction bases with no gene match: 13. CDR3 length: 16 amino acids. The DNA for the CDR3 is TGTGCCAGCAGCAGCAGCGGACAGGCCTGGACCTATGGCTACACCTTC. It yields the protein CASSSSGQAWTYGYTF.

The rearrangement links TRBV4-3 to TRBJ1-2, with TRBD1 matching 9 bases. Losses at the gene ends were 2 bases for V and 8 bases for J; bases not matched to a gene: 6. Germline V gene lookup returns CDR1 LGHNA and CDR2 YSLEER. CDR3 length equals 14 residues. CDR3 nucleotide sequence: TGCGCCAGCAGCCAATATACAGGGGGCGGAGGCTACACCTTC. Protein: CASSQYTGGGGYTF.

This clone occurred once. The rearrangement uses TRBV18 and TRBJ1-2; 7 bases are shared with TRBD1. The J segment lost 0 bases and the V segment lost 2 bases, leaving 9 bases of the junction unmatched. The CDR3 consists of 17 residues. Germline V lookup: CDR1 KGHSH, CDR2 LQKENI. CDR3 nucleotides: TGTGCCAGCTCACCAGGAGTCTCCGGACAGGCTAACTATGGCTACACCTTC. Translation: CASSPGVSGQANYGYTF.

The chain carries TRBV3-1 (or the pseudogene TRBV3-2) and TRBJ2-5, with 9 bases matching TRBD2. Near its end, the DNA agrees better with TRBJ2-7, so the J call may be wrong. CDR1 is LGHDT and CDR2 is YNNKEL in the germline V gene (reference sequence). This CDR3 is 14 amino acids long. The CDR3 spells CASSPLQRGAEQYF. CDR3 nucleotides: TGTGCCAGCAGCCCCCTTCAGCGGGGGGCCGAGCAGTACTTC.

The genes are TRBV2 and TRBJ1-2; 8 positions agree with TRBD1. Germline V lookup: CDR1 SNHLY, CDR2 FYNNEI. The V and J ends lost 7 bases and 8 bases, in that order; junction bases with no gene match: 9. The CDR3 loop spans 13 amino acids. The CDR3 here is CASIGQGFWGYTF. CDR3 nucleotides: TGTGCCAGCATAGGACAGGGCTTTTGGGGCTACACCTTC.